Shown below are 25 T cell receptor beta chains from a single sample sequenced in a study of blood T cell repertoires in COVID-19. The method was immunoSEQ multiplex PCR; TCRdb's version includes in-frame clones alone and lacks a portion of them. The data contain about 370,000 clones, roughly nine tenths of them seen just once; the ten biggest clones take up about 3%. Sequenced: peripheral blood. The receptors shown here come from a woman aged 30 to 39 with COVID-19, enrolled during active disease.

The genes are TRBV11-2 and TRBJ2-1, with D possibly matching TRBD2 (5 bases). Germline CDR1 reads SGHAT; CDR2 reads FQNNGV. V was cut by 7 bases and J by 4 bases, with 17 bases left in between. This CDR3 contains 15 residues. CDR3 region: CASTPIRGAYNEQFF. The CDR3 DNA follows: TGTGCCAGCACCCCGATCCGGGGAGCGTACAATGAGCAGTTCTTC.

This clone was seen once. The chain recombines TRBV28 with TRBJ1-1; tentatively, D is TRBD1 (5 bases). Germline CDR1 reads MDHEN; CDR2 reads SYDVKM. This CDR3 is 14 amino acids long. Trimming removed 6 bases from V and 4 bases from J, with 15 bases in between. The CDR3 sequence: CASSQGGGVTEAFF. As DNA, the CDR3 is TGTGCCAGCAGCCAAGGCGGAGGGGTCACTGAAGCTTTCTTT.

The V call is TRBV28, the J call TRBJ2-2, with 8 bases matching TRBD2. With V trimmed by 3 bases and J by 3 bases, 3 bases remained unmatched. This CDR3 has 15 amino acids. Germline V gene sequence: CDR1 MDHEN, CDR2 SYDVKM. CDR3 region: CASSLLSGDTGELFF. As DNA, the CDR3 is TGTGCCAGCAGTTTGCTTAGCGGGGACACCGGGGAGCTGTTTTTT. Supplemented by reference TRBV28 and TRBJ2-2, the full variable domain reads DVKVTQSSRYLVKRTGEKVFLECVQDMDHENMFWYRQDPGLGLRLIYFSYDVKMKEKGDIPEGYSVSREKKERFSLILESASTNQTSMYLCASSLLSGDTGELFFGEGSRLTVL.

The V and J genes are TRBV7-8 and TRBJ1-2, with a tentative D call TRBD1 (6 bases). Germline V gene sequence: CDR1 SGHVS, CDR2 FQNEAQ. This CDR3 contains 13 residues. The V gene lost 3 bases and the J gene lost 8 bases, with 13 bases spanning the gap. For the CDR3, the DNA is TGTGCCAGCAGCTTTCCAGGGGTTAAGGGCTACACCTTC. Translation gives CASSFPGVKGYTF.

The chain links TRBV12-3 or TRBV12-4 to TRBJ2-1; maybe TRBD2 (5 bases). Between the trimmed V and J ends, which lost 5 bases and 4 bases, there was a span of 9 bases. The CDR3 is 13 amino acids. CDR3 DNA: TGTGCCAGCAGTCCCCGGGGTTACAATGAGCAGTTCTTC. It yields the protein CASSPRGYNEQFF.

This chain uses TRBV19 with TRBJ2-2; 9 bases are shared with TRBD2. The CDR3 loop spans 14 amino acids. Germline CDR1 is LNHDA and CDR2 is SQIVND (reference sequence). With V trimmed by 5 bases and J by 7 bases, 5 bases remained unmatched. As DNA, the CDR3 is TGTGCCAGTAGTGGGGGGACTAGCCACGGGGAGCTGTTTTTT. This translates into CASSGGTSHGELFF.

In nucleotides, the CDR3 is TGTGCCAGCAGCTTATATCCTATCATCTGCAGGGGGCCTGGGAGGGAGTACGTC. Its protein product is CASSLYPIICRGPGREYV. This chain connects TRBV13 to TRBJ2-7; weak D call: TRBD1 (8 bases). V dropped 2 bases and J dropped 11 bases, with 31 bases sitting between them. This CDR3 contains 18 residues. Germline CDR1 is PRHDT and CDR2 is FYEKMQ (reference sequence).

The CDR3 is CASSLDLRQYAFF. CDR3 in DNA: TGTGCCAGCAGCTTAGACTTGCGACAGTATGCTTTCTTT. The gene calls are TRBV7-2 and TRBJ1-1, with TRBD1 as a possible D gene (5 bases). Germline assignment: CDR1 SGHTA and CDR2 FQGNSA. The CDR3 is 13 amino acids. Trimming took off 1 base at V and 11 bases at J, with 14 bases between the two ends.

The CDR3 protein is CASSSSGTVGDEQFF. In DNA form, the CDR3 reads TGTGCCAGCAGCTCAAGCGGGACTGTTGGGGATGAGCAGTTCTTC. This chain uses TRBV11-3 with TRBJ2-1, with 7 nucleotides matching TRBD2. Germline CDR1 is SGHNT and CDR2 is YENEEA. The junction had 11 bases not matched to a gene; V was cut back by 4 bases and J by 8 bases. The CDR3 sequence is 15 residues long.

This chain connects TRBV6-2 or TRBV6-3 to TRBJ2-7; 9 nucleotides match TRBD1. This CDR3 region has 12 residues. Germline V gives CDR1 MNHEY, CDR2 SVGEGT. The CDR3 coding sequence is TGTGCCAGCAGTCGTCCGGGACAGGGCTTCGACGTC. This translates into CASSRPGQGFDV.

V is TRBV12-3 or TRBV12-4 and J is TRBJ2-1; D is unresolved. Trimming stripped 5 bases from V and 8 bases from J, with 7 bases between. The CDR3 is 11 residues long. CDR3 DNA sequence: TGTGCCAGCAGTCTCCGGGATGAGCAGTTCTTC. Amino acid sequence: CASSLRDEQFF.

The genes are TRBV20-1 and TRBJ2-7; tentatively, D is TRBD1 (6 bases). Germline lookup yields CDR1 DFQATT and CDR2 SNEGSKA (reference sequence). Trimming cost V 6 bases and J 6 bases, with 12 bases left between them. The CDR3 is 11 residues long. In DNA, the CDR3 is TGCAGTGCCGCGACAGGACCCGAGCAGTACTTC. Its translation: CSAATGPEQYF.

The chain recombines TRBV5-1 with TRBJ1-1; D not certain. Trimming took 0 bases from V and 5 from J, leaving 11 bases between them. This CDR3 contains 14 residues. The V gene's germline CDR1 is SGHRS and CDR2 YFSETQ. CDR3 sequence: CASSLGHPGTEAFF. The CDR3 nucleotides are TGCGCCAGCAGCTTGGGCCACCCGGGGACTGAAGCTTTCTTT.

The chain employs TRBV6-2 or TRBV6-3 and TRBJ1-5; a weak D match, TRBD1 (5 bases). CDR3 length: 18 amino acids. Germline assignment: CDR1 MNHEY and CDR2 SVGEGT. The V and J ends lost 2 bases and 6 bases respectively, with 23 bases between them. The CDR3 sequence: CASSYGNRLALPSQPQHF. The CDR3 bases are TGTGCCAGCAGTTACGGGAACAGGTTAGCTCTTCCTAGTCAGCCCCAGCATTTT.

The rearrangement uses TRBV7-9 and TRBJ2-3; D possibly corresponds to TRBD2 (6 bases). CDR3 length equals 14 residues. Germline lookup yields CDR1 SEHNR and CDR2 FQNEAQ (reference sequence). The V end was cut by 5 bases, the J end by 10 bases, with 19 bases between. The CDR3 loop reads CASSKGTDPRPQYF. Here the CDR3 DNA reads TGTGCCAGCAGCAAAGGGACTGATCCGCGCCCGCAGTATTTT.

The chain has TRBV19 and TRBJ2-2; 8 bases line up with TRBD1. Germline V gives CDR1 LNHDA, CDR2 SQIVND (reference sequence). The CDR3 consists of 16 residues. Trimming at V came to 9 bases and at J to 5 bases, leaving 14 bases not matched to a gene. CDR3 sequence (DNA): TGTGCCAGCGCCCAGGACAGGGACCCTTGGACCGGGGAGCTGTTTTTT. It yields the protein CASAQDRDPWTGELFF.

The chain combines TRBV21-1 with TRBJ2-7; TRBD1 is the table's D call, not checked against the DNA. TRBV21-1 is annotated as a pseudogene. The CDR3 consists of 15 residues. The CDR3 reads CASSLRRQGDYEQYF. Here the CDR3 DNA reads TGTGCCAGCAGCCTTAGAAGGCAGGGCGACTACGAGCAGTACTTC.

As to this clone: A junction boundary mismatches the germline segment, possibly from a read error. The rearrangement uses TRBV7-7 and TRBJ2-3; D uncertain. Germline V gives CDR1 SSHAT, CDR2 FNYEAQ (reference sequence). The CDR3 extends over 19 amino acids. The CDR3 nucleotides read TGTGCTAGCAGCTTAGGTGCTGCTCCGCATCCGGTTGGCACAGATACGCAGTATTTT. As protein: CASSLGAAPHPVGTDTQYF.

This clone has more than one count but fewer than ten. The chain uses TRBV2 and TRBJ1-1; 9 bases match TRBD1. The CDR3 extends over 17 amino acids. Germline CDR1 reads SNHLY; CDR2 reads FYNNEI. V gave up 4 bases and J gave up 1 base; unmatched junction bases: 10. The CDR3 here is CASSVWAPGQGNTEAFF. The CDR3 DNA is TGTGCCAGCAGTGTTTGGGCACCGGGACAGGGGAACACTGAAGCTTTCTTT.

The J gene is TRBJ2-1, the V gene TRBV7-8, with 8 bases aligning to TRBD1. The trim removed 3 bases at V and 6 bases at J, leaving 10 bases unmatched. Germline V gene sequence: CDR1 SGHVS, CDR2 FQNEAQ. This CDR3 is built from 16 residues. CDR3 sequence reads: CASSFPDRGGANEQFF. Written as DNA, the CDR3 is TGTGCCAGCAGCTTCCCAGACAGGGGTGGGGCCAATGAGCAGTTCTTC.

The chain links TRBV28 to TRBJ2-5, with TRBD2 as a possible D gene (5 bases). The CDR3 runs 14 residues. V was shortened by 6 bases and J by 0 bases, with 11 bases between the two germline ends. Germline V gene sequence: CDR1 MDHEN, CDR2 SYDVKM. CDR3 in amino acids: CASSPPGDQETQYF. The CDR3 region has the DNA TGTGCCAGCAGCCCCCCCGGGGACCAAGAGACCCAGTACTTC. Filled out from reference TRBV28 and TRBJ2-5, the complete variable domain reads DVKVTQSSRYLVKRTGEKVFLECVQDMDHENMFWYRQDPGLGLRLIYFSYDVKMKEKGDIPEGYSVSREKKERFSLILESASTNQTSMYLCASSPPGDQETQYFGPGTRLLVL.

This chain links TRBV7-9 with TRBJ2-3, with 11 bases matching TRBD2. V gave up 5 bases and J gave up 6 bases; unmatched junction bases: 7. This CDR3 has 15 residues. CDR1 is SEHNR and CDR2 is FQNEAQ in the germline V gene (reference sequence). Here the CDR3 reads CASSPLAGEPDTQYF. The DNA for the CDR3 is TGTGCCAGCAGCCCACTAGCGGGAGAACCCGATACGCAGTATTTT.

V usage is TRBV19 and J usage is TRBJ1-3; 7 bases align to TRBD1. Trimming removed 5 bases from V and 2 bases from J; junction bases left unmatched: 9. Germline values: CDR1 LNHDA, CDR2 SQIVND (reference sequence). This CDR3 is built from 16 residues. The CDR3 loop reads CASSLPGQRTGNTIYF. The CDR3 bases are TGTGCCAGTAGTTTACCGGGACAGCGAACTGGAAACACCATATATTTT. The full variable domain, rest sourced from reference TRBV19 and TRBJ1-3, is DGGITQSPKYLFRKEGQNVTLSCEQNLNHDAMYWYRQDPGQGLRLIYYSQIVNDFQKGDIAEGYSVSREKKESFPLTVTSAQKNPTAFYLCASSLPGQRTGNTIYFGEGSWLTVV.

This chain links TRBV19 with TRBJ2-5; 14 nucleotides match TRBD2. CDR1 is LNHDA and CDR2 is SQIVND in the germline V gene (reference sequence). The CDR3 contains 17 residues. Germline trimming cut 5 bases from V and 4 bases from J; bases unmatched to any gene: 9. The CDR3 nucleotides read TGTGCCAGTAGTCCTCGCGGGACTAGCGGGGGACCAGAGACCCAGTACTTC. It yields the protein CASSPRGTSGGPETQYF.

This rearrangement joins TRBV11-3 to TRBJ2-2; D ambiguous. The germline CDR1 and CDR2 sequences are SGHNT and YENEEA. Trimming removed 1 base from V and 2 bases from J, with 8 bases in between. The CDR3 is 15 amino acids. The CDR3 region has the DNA TGTGCCAGCAGCTTAGTTGCCAGTAACACCGGGGAGCTGTTTTTT. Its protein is CASSLVASNTGELFF.